What follows is one TCR beta chain and its context. Time point in this sample: patch test 1, 2 weeks after DPC sensitization. Documented treatment: therapeutic diphenylcyclopropenone sensitization with weekly scalp DPC. The study enrolled 18 to 70-year-old alopecia patients suitable for DPC. This entry comes from a study of human T cells and chemical hapten exposure. V was pared by 6 bases and J by 2 bases, with 8 bases between. The CDR3 length is 12 residues. Germline CDR1 reads SGHRS; CDR2 reads YFSETQ. TCRdb called the RACE reads again in MiXCR, with one record for every CDR3 protein. Of 300,000 to 450,000 distinct CDR3 sequences in the sample, more than 4.5% were seen once.

This specimen consisted of whole blood, obtained in connection with sensitization to the hapten diphenylcyclopropenone (DPC). The source of this sequence is a woman in her forties or fifties with alopecia areata. Some clones in this sample may be carry-over from other donors' samples. The J gene is TRBJ1-1, the V gene TRBV5-1, with D perhaps matching TRBD1 (5 bases). This CDR3 is CASTRGNTEAFF. The CDR3 DNA follows: TGCGCCAGCACGAGGGGTAACACTGAAGCTTTCTTT. Together with reference TRBV5-1 and TRBJ1-1, the CDR3 gives the full variable domain: KAGVTQTPRYLIKTRGQQVTLSCSPISGHRSVSWYQQTPGQGLQFLFEYFSETQRNKGNFPGRFSGRQFSNSRSEMNVSTLELGDSALYLCASTRGNTEAFFGQGTRLTVV.